A single sample is the source of the 26 T cell receptor beta chains below, sequenced in a study of CD8+ T cells in alopecia areata. Both peripheral blood and punch biopsies of lesional scalp skin were obtained from patients who had alopecia areata. RNA extraction was followed by reverse transcription into cDNA, which acted as the sequencing template. Generated by immunoSEQ multiplex PCR, the TCRdb table keeps only in-frame clones and is missing some. The sample consists of fewer than 20,000 clones, less than 70% of them appearing once. The sample consisted of skin. These receptor sequences come from a human donor with alopecia areata.

J is TRBJ2-5 and V is TRBV4-2, with D perhaps TRBD1 (6 bases). CDR3 length equals 16 residues. Trimming removed 3 bases from V and 0 bases from J, with 14 bases in between. CDR1 LGHNA and CDR2 YNFKEQ come from the germline V gene. The CDR3 nucleotides read TGTGCCAGCAGCCAGGATACAGGGTTGTACCAAGAGACCCAGTACTTC. Translating gives CASSQDTGLYQETQYF.

This sequence joins TRBV28 and TRBJ2-2; no clear D gene. CDR1 and CDR2 (germline): MDHEN, SYDVKM. With 3 bases removed from V and 0 bases from J, the gap between germline ends came to 5 bases. The CDR3 is 14 residues long. The CDR3 nucleotides read TGTGCCAGCAGTTTTCCCGCGAACACCGGGGAGCTGTTTTTT. This encodes CASSFPANTGELFF.

This chain joins TRBV7-9 and TRBJ2-7, with D possibly being TRBD1 (8 bases). Trimming left V 1 base short and J 1 base short, with 20 bases between. Germline CDR1 reads SEHNR; CDR2 reads FQNEAQ (reference sequence). The CDR3 has 18 residues. The CDR3 DNA follows: TGTGCCAGCAGCTTAGTGTTCCTCACAGGGGGGGGATCCTACGAGCAGTACTTC. Residues: CASSLVFLTGGGSYEQYF.

The genes are TRBV4-1 and TRBJ2-1, with 7 bases fitting TRBD2. The length of the CDR3 is 18 residues. The germline V gene encodes CDR1 MGHRA and CDR2 YSYEKL. The V gene end was trimmed by 0 bases and the J gene end by 4 bases; junction bases not matched to a gene: 12. CDR3: CASSQDNGRTYFYNEQFF. As DNA, the CDR3 is TGCGCCAGCAGCCAAGATAACGGGAGGACGTACTTTTACAATGAGCAGTTCTTC.

The V gene is TRBV6-5, the J gene TRBJ2-1, with 10 bases aligning to TRBD1. CDR1 is MNHEY and CDR2 is SVGAGI in the germline V gene. The length of the CDR3 is 15 residues. Trimming removed 0 bases from V and 4 bases from J; junction bases left unmatched: 0. The CDR3 spells CASSYSGQGYNEQFF. CDR3 bases: TGTGCCAGCAGTTACTCGGGACAGGGGTACAATGAGCAGTTCTTC.

V usage is TRBV25-1 and J usage is TRBJ1-1; TRBD1 matches 9 bases. The CDR3 sequence is 13 residues long. Germline-derived CDR1 and CDR2 are MGHDK and SYGVNS. V was pared by 6 bases and J by 1 base, with 0 bases of the junction left unmatched. CDR3 region: CASRGQGNTEAFF. DNA of the CDR3: TGTGCCAGCAGGGGACAGGGGAACACTGAAGCTTTCTTT.

The rearrangement uses TRBV28 and TRBJ1-2; D is undetermined. Germline loops: CDR1 MDHEN, CDR2 SYDVKM. V was shortened by 2 bases and J by 6 bases, with 10 bases between the two germline ends. The CDR3 extends over 13 amino acids. In nucleotides, the CDR3 is TGTGCCAGCAGTTTACGGGGTAGGAATGGCTACACCTTC. It codes for CASSLRGRNGYTF.

V gene TRBV28 combines with J gene TRBJ1-4; D gene ambiguous. This CDR3 is 14 amino acids long. Trimming left V 4 bases short and J 0 bases short, with 6 bases between. Germline assignment: CDR1 MDHEN and CDR2 SYDVKM. CDR3 residues: CASSSGTTNEKLFF. The DNA of the CDR3 is TGTGCCAGCAGTTCCGGAACAACTAATGAAAAACTGTTTTTT.

The J gene is TRBJ2-5, the V gene TRBV18; D is perhaps TRBD1 (7 bases). CDR3 length equals 15 residues. The V and J ends lost 6 bases and 2 bases respectively, with 16 bases between them. Per germline, CDR1 KGHSH and CDR2 LQKENI. CDR3 in amino acids: CASSIRSGGQETQYF. Here the CDR3 DNA reads TGTGCCAGCTCGATAAGATCAGGGGGGCAAGAGACCCAGTACTTC.

The genes are TRBV5-1 and TRBJ2-7; D is undetermined. The germline V gene has CDR1 SGHRS and CDR2 YFSETQ. Trimming pared 4 bases from V and 0 bases from J, leaving 11 bases between. The CDR3 spans 14 residues. CDR3 bases: TGCGCCAGCAGCCCACTGGGGTTCTCCTACGAGCAGTACTTC. Residues: CASSPLGFSYEQYF.

This clone was seen more than once but under ten times. This chain joins TRBV9 and TRBJ2-7; 7 bases line up with TRBD1. Germline assignment: CDR1 SGDLS and CDR2 YYNGEE. This CDR3 spans 14 amino acids. V dropped 0 bases and J dropped 2; count of bases not matched to a gene: 2. Written as DNA, the CDR3 is TGTGCCAGCAGCGTAGGACAGGGAACCTACGAGCAGTACTTC. It encodes CASSVGQGTYEQYF.

Only a few counts were recorded for this clone. The DNA for the CDR3 is TGTGCCAGTAGTACCGAGGGGGCGTCGGGAAACACCATATATTTT. It translates to CASSTEGASGNTIYF. The V gene is TRBV19, the J gene TRBJ1-3, with 7 nucleotides matching TRBD1. Trimming cost V 4 bases and J 4 bases; bases outside gene matches: 7. The CDR3 extends over 15 amino acids. Per the germline V gene, CDR1 is LNHDA and CDR2 is SQIVND (reference sequence).

V usage is TRBV20-1 and J usage is TRBJ2-1; D remains ambiguous. CDR1 is DFQATT and CDR2 is SNEGSKA in the germline V gene (reference sequence). Trimming left V 2 bases short and J 8 bases short, with 7 bases between. The CDR3 is made up of 11 amino acids. CDR3 in amino acids: CSARIDDEQFF. CDR3 in DNA: TGCAGTGCTAGAATTGACGATGAGCAGTTCTTC.

The chain couples TRBV18 to TRBJ2-1; D not resolved. There are 16 residues in the CDR3. The V gene's germline CDR1 is KGHSH and CDR2 LQKENI. V was clipped by 2 bases and J by 0 bases, with 11 bases between them. Here the CDR3 reads CASSPRSPRSYNEQFF. In DNA, the CDR3 is TGTGCCAGCTCACCAAGGTCACCACGCTCCTACAATGAGCAGTTCTTC.

The CDR3 coding sequence is TGTGCCAGCAAGGTGGACACCCAAGAGACCCAGTACTTC. Protein sequence: CASKVDTQETQYF. This chain links TRBV28 with TRBJ2-5; a weak D match, TRBD1 (5 bases). With 7 bases removed from V and 1 base from J, the gap between germline ends came to 10 bases. Looked up from germline, CDR1 is MDHEN and CDR2 is SYDVKM. The CDR3 consists of 13 residues. Full variable domain (rest looked up from reference TRBV28 and TRBJ2-5): DVKVTQSSRYLVKRTGEKVFLECVQDMDHENMFWYRQDPGLGLRLIYFSYDVKMKEKGDIPEGYSVSREKKERFSLILESASTNQTSMYLCASKVDTQETQYFGPGTRLLVL.

This chain links TRBV10-1 with TRBJ2-7; D assignment may be TRBD1 or TRBD2 (7 bases each). The length of the CDR3 is 14 residues. Germline loops: CDR1 WNHNN, CDR2 SYGVQD (reference sequence). V shed 2 bases and J shed 6 bases, with 14 bases lying between them. DNA of the CDR3: TGCGCCAGCAGTGAGGCCCCAGGGGGGGGCGAGCAGTACTTC. This encodes CASSEAPGGGEQYF.

The V and J genes are TRBV5-4 and TRBJ2-1; a possible D gene is TRBD1 (5 bases). Trimming shortened V by 1 base and J by 6 bases, and 14 bases separated the two germline ends. CDR3 size: 15 residues. Per the germline V gene, CDR1 is SGHNT and CDR2 is YYREEE (reference sequence). The CDR3: CASSLRQGPINEQFF. The CDR3 nucleotides read TGTGCCAGCAGCTTGAGGCAGGGCCCGATCAATGAGCAGTTCTTC.

The gene calls are TRBV7-9 and TRBJ1-2; D perhaps matches TRBD1 (6 bases). V shed 6 bases and J shed 2 bases, with 10 bases lying between them. Germline CDR1 SEHNR, CDR2 FQNEAQ (reference sequence). There are 13 residues in the CDR3. For the CDR3, the DNA is TGTGCCAGCAGGCCCACAGGGAACTATGGCTACACCTTC. This gives the protein CASRPTGNYGYTF.

In this sample, this clone turned up a few times. The V gene is TRBV7-8, the J gene TRBJ1-4, with unresolved D. The CDR3 sequence is 13 residues long. In germline, CDR1 is SGHVS, CDR2 FQNEAQ. Trimming removed 4 bases from V and 8 bases from J, with 11 bases in between. The CDR3 nucleotides are TGTGCCAGCAGCTCCCGGGGTTTGGAAAAACTGTTTTTT. Its protein product is CASSSRGLEKLFF. Combining the CDR3 with reference TRBV7-8 and TRBJ1-4 gives the whole variable domain GAGVSQSPRYKVAKRGQDVALRCDPISGHVSLFWYQQALGQGPEFLTYFQNEAQLDKSGLPSDRFFAERPEGSVSTLKIQRTQQEDSAVYLCASSSRGLEKLFFGSGTQLSVL.

The chain has TRBV14 and TRBJ2-7; tentatively, D is TRBD2 (6 bases). CDR3 length equals 16 residues. V dropped 0 bases and J dropped 1 base, with 13 bases sitting between them. Germline values: CDR1 SGHDN, CDR2 FVKESK. The CDR3 loop is CASSQEASVPSYEQYF. The CDR3 DNA reads as TGTGCCAGCAGCCAAGAGGCTAGCGTGCCATCCTACGAGCAGTACTTC.

The chain combines TRBV6-6 with TRBJ1-1; a weak D match, TRBD1 (6 bases). This CDR3 is 11 amino acids long. V lost 6 bases and J lost 10, with 12 bases in between. Germline assignment: CDR1 MNHNY and CDR2 SVGAGI (reference sequence). The CDR3 sequence is CASSSTGRAFF. DNA of the CDR3: TGTGCCAGCAGCTCCACAGGGCGAGCTTTCTTT.

The rearrangement links TRBV5-4 to TRBJ2-3; 9 bases match TRBD2. Unmatched junction bases numbered 8, after V lost 4 bases and J lost 5 bases. Germline CDR1 SGHNT, CDR2 YYREEE (reference sequence). The CDR3 sequence is 15 residues long. The CDR3 DNA reads as TGTGCCAGCAGCCAAGGACTAGCGTTCGGAGATACGCAGTATTTT. This sequence encodes CASSQGLAFGDTQYF.

The V call is TRBV18, the J call TRBJ2-5; TRBD1 aligns across 9 bases. The J call may be mistaken, given a closer DNA end match to TRBJ2-7. The germline V gene has CDR1 KGHSH and CDR2 LQKENI. The CDR3 has 18 residues. The CDR3 nucleotides read TGTGCCAGCCGTAACGCTTACCTCCGGGGACAGGGACCCCCCGAGCAGTACTTC. It yields the protein CASRNAYLRGQGPPEQYF.

J is TRBJ1-5 and V is TRBV19, with 12 positions matching TRBD1. The germline V gene encodes CDR1 LNHDA and CDR2 SQIVND (reference sequence). CDR3 size: 17 residues. With V trimmed by 3 bases and J by 7 bases, 10 bases remained unmatched. CDR3 region: CASSMGWDRGQVQPQHF. The CDR3 DNA is TGTGCCAGTAGTATGGGCTGGGACAGGGGGCAAGTCCAGCCCCAGCATTTT.

The chain recombines TRBV5-4 with TRBJ2-3, with TRBD2 matching over 11 bases. The germline gives CDR1 SGHNT, CDR2 YYREEE (reference sequence). Trimming cost V 4 bases and J 0 bases; bases outside gene matches: 7. There are 17 residues in the CDR3. The CDR3 bases are TGTGCCAGCAGCGGGACCGGGACTAGCGGCAGCACAGATACGCAGTATTTT. Protein: CASSGTGTSGSTDTQYF.

The chain links TRBV11-2 to TRBJ1-2; 8 nucleotides match TRBD1. V gave up 5 bases and J gave up 3 bases; unmatched junction bases: 2. The germline gives CDR1 SGHAT, CDR2 FQNNGV. CDR3 size: 13 residues. CDR3 loop: CASSPGQDYGYTF. In DNA form, the CDR3 reads TGTGCCAGCAGCCCGGGACAGGACTATGGCTACACCTTC.